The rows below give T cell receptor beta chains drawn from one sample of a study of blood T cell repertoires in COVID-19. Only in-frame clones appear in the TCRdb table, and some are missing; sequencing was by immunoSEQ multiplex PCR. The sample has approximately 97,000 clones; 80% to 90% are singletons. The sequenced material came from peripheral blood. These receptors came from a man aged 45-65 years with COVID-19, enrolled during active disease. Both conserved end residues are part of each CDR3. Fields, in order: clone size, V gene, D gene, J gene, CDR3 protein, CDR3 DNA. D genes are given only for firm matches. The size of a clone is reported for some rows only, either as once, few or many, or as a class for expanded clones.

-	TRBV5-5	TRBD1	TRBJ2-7	CASSLDRGEQYF	TGTGCCAGCAGCTTGGACAGGGGCGAGCAGTACTTC
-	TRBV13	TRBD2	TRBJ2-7	CASSYKAGVGSYEQYF	TGTGCCAGCAGCTATAAAGCGGGGGTAGGGTCCTACGAGCAGTACTTC
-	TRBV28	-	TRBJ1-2	CASSLPAATNYGYTF	TGTGCCAGCAGTTTACCAGCGGCAACTAACTATGGCTACACCTTC
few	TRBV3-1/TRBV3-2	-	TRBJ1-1	CASSQDPGVEAFF	TGTGCCAGCAGCCAAGATCCCGGGGTTGAAGCTTTCTTT
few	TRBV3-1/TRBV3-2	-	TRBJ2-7	CASSQDKTGRSYEQYF	TGTGCCAGCAGCCAAGATAAAACAGGCCGTTCCTACGAGCAGTACTTC
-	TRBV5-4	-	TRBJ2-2	CASSSGVTGELFF	TGTGCCAGCAGCTCAGGGGTAACCGGGGAGCTGTTTTTT
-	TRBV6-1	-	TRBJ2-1	CASSEEGLASGEQFF	TGTGCCAGCAGTGAAGAGGGGTTAGCATCTGGTGAGCAGTTCTTC
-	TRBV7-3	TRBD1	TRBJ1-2	CASSPGTGGYGYTF	TGTGCCAGCAGCCCCGGGACAGGGGGCTATGGCTACACCTTC
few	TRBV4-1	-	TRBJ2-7	CASSQDPVSYEQYF	TGCGCCAGCAGCCAAGATCCGGTTTCCTACGAGCAGTACTTC
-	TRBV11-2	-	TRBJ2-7	CASSLNTPLQYF	TGTGCCAGCAGCTTAAATACACCTCTCCAGTACTTC
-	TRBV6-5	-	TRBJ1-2	CASRRLRGGYTF	TGTGCCAGCAGGCGACTGAGAGGAGGCTACACCTTC
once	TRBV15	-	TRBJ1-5	CATSRDQGNQPQHF	TGTGCCACCAGCAGAGATCAGGGGAATCAGCCCCAGCATTTT
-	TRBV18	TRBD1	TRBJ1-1	CASSPQGAGGTEAFF	TGTGCCAGCTCACCCCAGGGGGCCGGGGGCACTGAAGCTTTCTTT
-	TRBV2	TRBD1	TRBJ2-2	CASRGQGASGELFF	TGTGCCAGCAGGGGACAGGGGGCGTCCGGGGAGCTGTTTTTT
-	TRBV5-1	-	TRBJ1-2	CASSSNRADYGYTF	TGCGCCAGCAGCTCTAACAGGGCCGACTATGGCTACACCTTC
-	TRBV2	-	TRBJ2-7	CASSPFEEAEQYF	TGTGCCAGCAGTCCTTTCGAGGAGGCCGAGCAGTACTTC
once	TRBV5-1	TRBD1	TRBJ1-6	CASSSGTATYNSPLHF	TGCGCCAGCAGCTCTGGGACAGCGACCTATAATTCACCCCTCCACTTT
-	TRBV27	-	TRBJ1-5	CASSFGVGSNQPQHF	TGTGCCAGCAGTTTCGGGGTGGGTAGCAATCAGCCCCAGCATTTT
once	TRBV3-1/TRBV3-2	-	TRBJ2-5	CASSQDRAMLRLYF	TGTGCCAGCAGCCAAGATAGAGCTATGTTGCGTTTATACTTC
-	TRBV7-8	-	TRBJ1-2	CASSFQGINYGYTF	TGTGCCAGCAGCTTCCAGGGGATAAACTATGGCTACACCTTC
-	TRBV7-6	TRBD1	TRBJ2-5	CASSSSGQEGETQYF	TGTGCCAGCAGCTCTTCGGGACAGGAAGGGGAGACCCAGTACTTC
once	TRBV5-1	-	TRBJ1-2	CASNFGTSKNPYGYTF	TGCGCCAGCAACTTTGGGACATCCAAAAACCCCTATGGCTACACCTTC
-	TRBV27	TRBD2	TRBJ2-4	CASSSSGGGNIQYF	TGTGCCAGCAGTTCTAGCGGGGGGGGAAACATTCAGTACTTC
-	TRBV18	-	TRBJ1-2	CASSPPGGYGYTF	TGTGCCAGCTCACCACCGGGGGGGTATGGCTACACCTTC
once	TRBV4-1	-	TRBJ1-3	CASSPMGLPGNTIYF	TGCGCCAGCAGCCCCATGGGCCTTCCTGGAAACACCATATATTTT
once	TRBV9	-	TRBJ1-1	CASSAQGTMNTEAFF	TGTGCCAGCAGCGCCCAGGGGACCATGAACACTGAAGCTTTCTTT
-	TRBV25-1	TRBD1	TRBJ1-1	CASSRTGNTEAFF	TGTGCCAGCAGCCGGACAGGCAACACTGAAGCTTTCTTT
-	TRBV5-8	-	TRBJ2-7	CASSLTAGEQYF	TGTGCCAGCAGCCTGACGGCGGGGGAGCAGTACTTC
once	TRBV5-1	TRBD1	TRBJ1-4	CASSPPDRGGEKLFF	TGCGCCAGCAGCCCGCCGGACAGGGGGGGGGAAAAACTGTTTTTT
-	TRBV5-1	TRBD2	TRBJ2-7	CASSLAGPGGKVDF	TGCGCCAGCAGCTTGGCTGGTCCGGGGGGGAAAGTCGACTTC
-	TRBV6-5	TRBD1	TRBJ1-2	CASSYSKPRGDYGYTF	TGTGCCAGCAGTTACTCGAAGCCCAGGGGGGACTATGGCTACACCTTC
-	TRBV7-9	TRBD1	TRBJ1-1	CASSLGQGARTEAFF	TGTGCCAGCAGCTTGGGACAGGGGGCGCGTACTGAAGCTTTCTTT
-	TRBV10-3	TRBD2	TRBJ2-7	CAIGGGLAGEQYF	TGTGCCATTGGGGGGGGACTAGCTGGCGAGCAGTACTTC
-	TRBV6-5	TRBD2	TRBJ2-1	CASSYYGGGVDEQFF	TGTGCCAGCAGTTACTACGGCGGGGGGGTGGATGAGCAGTTCTTC
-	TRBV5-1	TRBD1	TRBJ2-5	CASSWTGVGETQYF	TGCGCCAGCAGCTGGACAGGGGTAGGAGAGACCCAGTACTTC
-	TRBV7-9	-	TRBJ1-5	CASSLQRVSNQPQHF	TGTGCCAGCAGCTTACAGCGGGTGAGCAATCAGCCCCAGCATTTT
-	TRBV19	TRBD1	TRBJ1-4	CASSIGTAATNEKLFF	TGTGCCAGTAGTATTGGGACAGCCGCAACTAATGAAAAACTGTTTTTT
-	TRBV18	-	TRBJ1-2	CASSTREDRSGYTF	TGTGCCAGCTCAACCCGGGAGGACAGAAGTGGCTACACCTTC
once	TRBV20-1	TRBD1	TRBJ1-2	CSASHAGGNYGYTF	TGCAGTGCTAGTCATGCAGGGGGGAACTATGGCTACACCTTC
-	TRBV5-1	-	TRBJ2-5	CASSLIPGQETQYF	TGCGCCAGCAGCTTAATCCCGGGCCAAGAGACCCAGTACTTC
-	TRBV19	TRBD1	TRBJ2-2	CASSIGGTGGVNTGELFF	TGTGCCAGTAGTATAGGGGGTACAGGGGGCGTAAACACCGGGGAGCTGTTTTTT
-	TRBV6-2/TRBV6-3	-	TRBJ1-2	CASSYGPYGYTF	TGTGCCAGCAGTTACGGGCCCTATGGCTACACCTTC
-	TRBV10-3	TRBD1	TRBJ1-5	CAISGGQINQPQHF	TGTGCCATCAGTGGGGGACAGATTAATCAGCCCCAGCATTTT
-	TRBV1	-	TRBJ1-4	CTSSPRDRGRSDEKLFF	TGCACCAGCAGCCCCCGGGACAGGGGGAGGTCTGATGAAAAACTGTTTTTT
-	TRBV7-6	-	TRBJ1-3	CASSLGTTGLSGNTIYF	TGTGCCAGCAGCTTAGGAACCACAGGCCTATCTGGAAACACCATATATTTT
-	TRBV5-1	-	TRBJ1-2	CASSPRGNYGYTF	TGCGCCAGCAGCCCTCGCGGAAACTATGGCTACACCTTC
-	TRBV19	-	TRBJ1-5	CASSLTGANSNQPQHF	TGTGCCAGTAGTTTGACAGGCGCAAATAGCAATCAGCCCCAGCATTTT
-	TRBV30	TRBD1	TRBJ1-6	CAWSPGGQAYNSPLHF	TGTGCCTGGAGTCCGGGGGGACAGGCCTATAATTCACCCCTCCACTTT
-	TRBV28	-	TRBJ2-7	CASSLIGQSFSYEQYF	TGTGCCAGCAGTTTAATAGGACAGAGTTTCTCCTACGAGCAGTACTTC
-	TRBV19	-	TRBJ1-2	CASSGNRYGYTF	TGTGCCAGTAGTGGAAACAGATATGGCTACACCTTC
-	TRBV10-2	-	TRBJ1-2	CASSEAIMYYGYTF	TGCGCCAGCAGTGAAGCTATTATGTACTATGGCTACACCTTC
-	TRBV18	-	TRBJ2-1	CASSPRTRTRNEQFF	TGTGCCAGCTCACCCCGGACTCGGACTCGCAATGAGCAGTTCTTC
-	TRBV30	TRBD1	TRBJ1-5	CAWGTGFSQPQHF	TGTGCCTGGGGGACAGGGTTTTCTCAGCCCCAGCATTTT
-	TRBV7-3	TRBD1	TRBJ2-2	CASSSGTGNTGELFF	TGTGCCAGCAGCTCCGGGACAGGGAACACCGGGGAGCTGTTTTTT
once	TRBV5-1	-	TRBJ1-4	CASSLGQGGEKLFF	TGCGCCAGCAGCTTGGGTCAGGGTGGTGAAAAACTGTTTTTT
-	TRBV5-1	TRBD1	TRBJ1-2	CASSAGQAPYYGYTF	TGCGCCAGCAGCGCGGGACAGGCACCTTACTATGGCTACACCTTC
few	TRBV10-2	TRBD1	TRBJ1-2	CASSEYFVGDRGRNYGYTF	TGCGCCAGCAGTGAATATTTTGTTGGTGACAGGGGGCGCAACTATGGCTACACCTTC
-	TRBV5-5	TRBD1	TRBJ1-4	CASSKGAANEKLFF	TGTGCCAGCAGCAAGGGGGCGGCTAATGAAAAACTGTTTTTT
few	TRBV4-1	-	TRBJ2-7	CASSQDPRYYEQYF	TGCGCCAGCAGCCAAGATCCGAGATACTACGAGCAGTACTTC